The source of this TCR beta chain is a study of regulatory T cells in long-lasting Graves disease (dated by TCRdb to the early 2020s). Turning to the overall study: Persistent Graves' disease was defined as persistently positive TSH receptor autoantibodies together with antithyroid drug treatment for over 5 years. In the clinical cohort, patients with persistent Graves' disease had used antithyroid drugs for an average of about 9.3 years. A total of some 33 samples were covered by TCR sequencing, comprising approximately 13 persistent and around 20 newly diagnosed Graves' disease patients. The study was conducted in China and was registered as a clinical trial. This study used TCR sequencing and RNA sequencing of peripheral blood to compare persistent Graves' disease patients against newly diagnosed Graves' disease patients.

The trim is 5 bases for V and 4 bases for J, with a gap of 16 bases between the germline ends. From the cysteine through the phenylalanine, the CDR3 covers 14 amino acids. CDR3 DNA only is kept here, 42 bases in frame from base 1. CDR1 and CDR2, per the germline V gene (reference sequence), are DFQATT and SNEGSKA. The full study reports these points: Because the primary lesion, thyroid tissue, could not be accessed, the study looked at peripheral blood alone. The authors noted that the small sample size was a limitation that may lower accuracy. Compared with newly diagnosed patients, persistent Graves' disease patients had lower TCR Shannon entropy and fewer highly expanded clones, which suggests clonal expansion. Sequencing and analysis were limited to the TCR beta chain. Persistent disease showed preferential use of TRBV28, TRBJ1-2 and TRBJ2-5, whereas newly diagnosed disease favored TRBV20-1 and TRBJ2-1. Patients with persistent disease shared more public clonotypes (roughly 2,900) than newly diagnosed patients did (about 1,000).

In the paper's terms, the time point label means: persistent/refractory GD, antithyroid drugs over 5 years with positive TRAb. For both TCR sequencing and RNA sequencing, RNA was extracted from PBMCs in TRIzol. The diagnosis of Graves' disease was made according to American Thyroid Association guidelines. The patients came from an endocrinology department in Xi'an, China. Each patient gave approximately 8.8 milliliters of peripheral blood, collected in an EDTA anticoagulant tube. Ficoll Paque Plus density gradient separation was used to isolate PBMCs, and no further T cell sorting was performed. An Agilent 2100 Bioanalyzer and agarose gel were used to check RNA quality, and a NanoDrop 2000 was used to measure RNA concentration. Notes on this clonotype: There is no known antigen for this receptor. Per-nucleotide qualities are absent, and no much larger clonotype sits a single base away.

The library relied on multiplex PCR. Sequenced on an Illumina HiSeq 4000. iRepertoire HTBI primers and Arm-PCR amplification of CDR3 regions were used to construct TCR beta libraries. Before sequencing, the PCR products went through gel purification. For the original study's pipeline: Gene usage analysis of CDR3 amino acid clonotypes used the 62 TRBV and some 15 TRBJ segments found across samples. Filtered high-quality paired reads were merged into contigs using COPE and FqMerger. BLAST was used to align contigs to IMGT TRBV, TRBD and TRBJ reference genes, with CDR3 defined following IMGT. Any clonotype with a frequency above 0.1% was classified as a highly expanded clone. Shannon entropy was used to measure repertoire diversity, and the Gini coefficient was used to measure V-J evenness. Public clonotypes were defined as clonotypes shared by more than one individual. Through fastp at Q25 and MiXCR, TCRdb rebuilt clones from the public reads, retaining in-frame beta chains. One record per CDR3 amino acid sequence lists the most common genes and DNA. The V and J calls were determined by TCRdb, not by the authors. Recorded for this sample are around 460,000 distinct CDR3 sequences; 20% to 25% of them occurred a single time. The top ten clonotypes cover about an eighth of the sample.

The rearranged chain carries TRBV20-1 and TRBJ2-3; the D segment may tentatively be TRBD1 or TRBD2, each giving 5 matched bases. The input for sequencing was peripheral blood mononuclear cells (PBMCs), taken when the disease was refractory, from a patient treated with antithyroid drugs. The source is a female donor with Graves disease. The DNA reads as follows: TGCAGTGCTCCTGGACGTGGGGGATCAGATACGCAGTATTTT. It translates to CSAPGRGGSDTQYF.